One TCR beta chain is described in this entry. The sample belongs to a study of control samples from healthy donors and cancer patients. Germline assignment: CDR1 MNHEY and CDR2 SVGAGI. This CDR3 is built from 16 residues. Trimming cost V 3 bases and J 3 bases; bases outside gene matches: 8. Only in-frame clones appear in the TCRdb table, and some are missing; sequencing was by immunoSEQ multiplex PCR. The sample contains about 95,000 clones, around 89% of which appear only once. The chain employs TRBV6-5 and TRBJ1-3, with 7 bases identical to TRBD1. Sequencing was done on a sample of blood. This TCR derives from a woman in her sixties or seventies in good health. Written as DNA, the CDR3 is TGTGCCAGCAGTTATTATCAAGACAGGGTTGGAAACACCATATATTTT. Residues: CASSYYQDRVGNTIYF.